The rows below give T cell receptor beta chains drawn from one sample of a study of response to subunit inactivated influenza vaccine. TCRdb reprocessed the RT-PCR reads via MiXCR and lists one record per CDR3 protein. The repertoire holds approximately 520,000 distinct CDR3 sequences, with more than 15% as singletons. The specimen was CD4+ T cells sorted from PBMCs, collected 23 months after vaccination. The source of these receptors is a man aged 45-69 years who received an inactivated influenza vaccine. Both conserved end residues are part of each CDR3. Fields, in order: V gene, clone size, D gene, J gene, CDR3 DNA, CDR3 protein. D genes are given only for firm matches. Expanded clones are given a class, and other clones once, few, many or no size at all.

V gene: TRBV7-2
clone size: NA
D gene: TRBD2
J gene: TRBJ2-5
CDR3 DNA: TGTGCCAGCAGCTTTGGAGCGGGGGAGACCCAGTACTTC
CDR3 protein: CASSFGAGETQYF

V gene: TRBV6-2/TRBV6-3
clone size: few
D gene: NA
J gene: TRBJ2-7
CDR3 DNA: TGTGCCAGCAGGGTCGGTGGAGTTCGCTCCTACGAGCAGTACTTC
CDR3 protein: CASRVGGVRSYEQYF

V gene: TRBV10-3
clone size: NA
D gene: NA
J gene: TRBJ2-2
CDR3 DNA: TGTGCCATCAGTCAGGGAACGACGAACACCGGGGAGCTGTTTTTT
CDR3 protein: CAISQGTTNTGELFF

V gene: TRBV24-1
clone size: NA
D gene: NA
J gene: TRBJ2-5
CDR3 DNA: TGTGCCACCAGTGACCCGGGACAAACGGAGACCCAGTACTTC
CDR3 protein: CATSDPGQTETQYF

V gene: TRBV7-3
clone size: few
D gene: NA
J gene: TRBJ2-5
CDR3 DNA: TGTGCCAGCAGCTTACGCATCAAAGAGACCCAGTACTTC
CDR3 protein: CASSLRIKETQYF

V gene: TRBV28
clone size: few
D gene: NA
J gene: TRBJ2-7
CDR3 DNA: TGTGCCAGCACTGATCGGGACCACGAATACGAGCAGTACTTC
CDR3 protein: CASTDRDHEYEQYF

V gene: TRBV6-1
clone size: few
D gene: NA
J gene: TRBJ2-5
CDR3 DNA: TGTGCCAGCAGTCAGCCTCAGCAGGGTCAAGAGACCCAGTACTTC
CDR3 protein: CASSQPQQGQETQYF

V gene: TRBV5-8
clone size: many
D gene: TRBD1
J gene: TRBJ1-2
CDR3 DNA: TGTGCCAGCAGCTTGGCAGATTCTGGGACAGGTCGTCTCGGAGGCTACACCTTC
CDR3 protein: CASSLADSGTGRLGGYTF

V gene: TRBV6-2/TRBV6-3
clone size: few
D gene: TRBD2
J gene: TRBJ2-1
CDR3 DNA: TGTGCCAGCAGTTTCCGGCCGCGGGGGACCCTATACAATGAGCAGTTCTTC
CDR3 protein: CASSFRPRGTLYNEQFF

V gene: TRBV3-1
clone size: NA
D gene: NA
J gene: TRBJ2-7
CDR3 DNA: TGTGCCAGCAGCCGAAACCAGGACACAGCCTACGAGCAGTACTTC
CDR3 protein: CASSRNQDTAYEQYF

V gene: TRBV12-3/TRBV12-4
clone size: many
D gene: NA
J gene: TRBJ1-2
CDR3 DNA: TGTGCCAGCAGTTTGTTAATGGACTATGGCTACACCTTC
CDR3 protein: CASSLLMDYGYTF

V gene: TRBV7-9
clone size: NA
D gene: NA
J gene: TRBJ2-3
CDR3 DNA: TGTGCCAGCAGCTTAGGGGCAGGGTTGCGCGATACGCAGTATTTT
CDR3 protein: CASSLGAGLRDTQYF

V gene: TRBV4-1
clone size: few
D gene: TRBD2
J gene: TRBJ2-5
CDR3 DNA: TGCGCCAGCAGAAGAAGCGCGGGGGGGCAAGGAGAGACCCAGTACTTC
CDR3 protein: CASRRSAGGQGETQYF

V gene: TRBV28
clone size: few
D gene: NA
J gene: TRBJ2-5
CDR3 DNA: TGTGCCACGACCGGGGGGCCCCAAGAGACCCAGTACTTC
CDR3 protein: CATTGGPQETQYF

V gene: TRBV6-1
clone size: few
D gene: NA
J gene: TRBJ1-6
CDR3 DNA: TGTGCCAGCATGGTATCTCTAGTACCCCTCCACTTT
CDR3 protein: CASMVSLVPLHF

V gene: TRBV7-7
clone size: few
D gene: NA
J gene: TRBJ2-1
CDR3 DNA: TGTGCTAGCAGCTTAGGGCAGGGAAGGTACAATGAGCAGTTCTTC
CDR3 protein: CASSLGQGRYNEQFF

V gene: TRBV20-1
clone size: NA
D gene: TRBD2
J gene: TRBJ2-5
CDR3 DNA: TGCTGTGCTAGAGGGACTAGCGGGAGGGAACAAGAGACCCAGTACTTC
CDR3 protein: CCARGTSGREQETQYF

V gene: TRBV6-5
clone size: NA
D gene: TRBD2
J gene: TRBJ2-7
CDR3 DNA: TGTGCCAGCAGTTACCCGGGGCGGGAGGGCTACGAGCAGTACTTC
CDR3 protein: CASSYPGREGYEQYF

V gene: TRBV29-1
clone size: NA
D gene: NA
J gene: TRBJ1-2
CDR3 DNA: TGCAGCGCCACACGGGGGGGTCACTATGGCTACACCTTC
CDR3 protein: CSATRGGHYGYTF

V gene: TRBV7-2
clone size: few
D gene: NA
J gene: TRBJ1-5
CDR3 DNA: TGTGCCAGCAGCTTAAATGCAGGGGAACGACAGCCCCAGCATTTT
CDR3 protein: CASSLNAGERQPQHF

V gene: TRBV7-9
clone size: NA
D gene: NA
J gene: TRBJ2-7
CDR3 DNA: TGTGCCAGCAGCTTAGTGTCAGGGCAGGGCGAGCAGTACTTC
CDR3 protein: CASSLVSGQGEQYF

V gene: TRBV18
clone size: NA
D gene: TRBD1
J gene: TRBJ2-3
CDR3 DNA: TGTGCCAGCTCACCAGCGACAGGGAGAACAGATACGCAGTATTTT
CDR3 protein: CASSPATGRTDTQYF

V gene: TRBV5-6
clone size: few
D gene: NA
J gene: TRBJ1-1
CDR3 DNA: TGTGCCAGCAGCCCTCGACCGCTAATGAACACTGAAGCTTTCTTT
CDR3 protein: CASSPRPLMNTEAFF

V gene: TRBV20-1
clone size: NA
D gene: NA
J gene: TRBJ2-7
CDR3 DNA: TGCAGTGCTACCCTGCACTACGAGCAGTACTTC
CDR3 protein: CSATLHYEQYF

V gene: TRBV5-1
clone size: many
D gene: NA
J gene: TRBJ2-5
CDR3 DNA: TGCGCCAGCAGCCCACCAGGACAACAAGAGACCCAGTACTTC
CDR3 protein: CASSPPGQQETQYF

V gene: TRBV9
clone size: NA
D gene: NA
J gene: TRBJ2-5
CDR3 DNA: TGTGCCAGCAACGGACGGCCGACCCAAGAGACCCAGTACTTC
CDR3 protein: CASNGRPTQETQYF

V gene: TRBV24-1
clone size: many
D gene: NA
J gene: TRBJ2-1
CDR3 DNA: TGTGCCACCAGTGATTTGTGGGGGGCTACCTACAATGAGCAGTTCTTC
CDR3 protein: CATSDLWGATYNEQFF

V gene: TRBV4-1
clone size: NA
D gene: NA
J gene: TRBJ2-1
CDR3 DNA: TGCGCCAGCAGCCGGGAAGGAAACGTCAATGAGCAGTTCTTC
CDR3 protein: CASSREGNVNEQFF

V gene: TRBV27
clone size: NA
D gene: TRBD1
J gene: TRBJ1-1
CDR3 DNA: TGTGCCAGCAACTCCCGCGGGACAGGTCACACTGAAGCTTTCTTT
CDR3 protein: CASNSRGTGHTEAFF

V gene: TRBV12-3/TRBV12-4
clone size: many
D gene: TRBD2
J gene: TRBJ2-5
CDR3 DNA: TGTGCCAGCAGAGGACTAGCGGAAGAGACCCAGTACTTC
CDR3 protein: CASRGLAEETQYF

V gene: TRBV20-1
clone size: NA
D gene: NA
J gene: TRBJ1-2
CDR3 DNA: TGCAGTGCTAGACCTGACAGTCTTGGCTACACCTTC
CDR3 protein: CSARPDSLGYTF

V gene: TRBV7-8
clone size: NA
D gene: NA
J gene: TRBJ2-2
CDR3 DNA: TGTGCCAGCAGTCGGGGCCACGCGAACACCGGGGAGCTGTTTTTT
CDR3 protein: CASSRGHANTGELFF

V gene: TRBV6-2/TRBV6-3
clone size: few
D gene: TRBD1
J gene: TRBJ1-1
CDR3 DNA: TGTGCCAGCATACCCCCGAGGACAGGGGAAGCTTTCTTT
CDR3 protein: CASIPPRTGEAFF

V gene: TRBV4-3
clone size: few
D gene: NA
J gene: TRBJ1-2
CDR3 DNA: TGCGCCAGCAGCCAAGCGGCACCTACTAACTATGGCTACACCTTC
CDR3 protein: CASSQAAPTNYGYTF

V gene: TRBV5-1
clone size: few
D gene: NA
J gene: TRBJ2-7
CDR3 DNA: TGCGCCAGCAGCTTCGACGGGGGAGCCTACGAGCAGTACTTC
CDR3 protein: CASSFDGGAYEQYF

V gene: TRBV6-1
clone size: NA
D gene: NA
J gene: TRBJ1-5
CDR3 DNA: TGTGCCAGCAGTGAACGGGAAGCACAGCCCCAGCATTTT
CDR3 protein: CASSEREAQPQHF

V gene: TRBV7-9
clone size: few
D gene: TRBD1
J gene: TRBJ1-2
CDR3 DNA: TGTGCCAGCAGCTTAGCAGGATTGACAGGGGGCTATGGCTACACCTTC
CDR3 protein: CASSLAGLTGGYGYTF

V gene: TRBV5-1
clone size: few
D gene: NA
J gene: TRBJ1-2
CDR3 DNA: TGCGCCAGCAGCGGTCCCAGCGGCTACACCTTC
CDR3 protein: CASSGPSGYTF

V gene: TRBV7-9
clone size: NA
D gene: NA
J gene: TRBJ1-4
CDR3 DNA: TGTGCCAGCAGCTTAGTATCGGGACGGCTTAATGAAAAACTGTTTTTT
CDR3 protein: CASSLVSGRLNEKLFF